Shown below are 7 T cell receptor beta chains from a single sample sequenced in a study of cytomegalovirus exposure and HLA in healthy donors. Libraries were prepared by immunoSEQ multiplex PCR; TCRdb keeps only in-frame clonotypes and omits some of them. The table records 330,000 or so clones, 86% of them present only once. The sample consisted of PBMCs. Every receptor here comes from a woman younger than 35 in good health and CMV-seronegative.

The gene calls are TRBV29-1 and TRBJ2-2; TRBD2 is a possible D gene (6 bases). The CDR3 sequence is 11 residues long. Germline V gene sequence: CDR1 SQVTM, CDR2 ANQGSEA. The CDR3 sequence is CSSGNTGELFF. For the CDR3, the DNA is TGCAGTAGCGGAAACACCGGGGAGCTGTTTTTT.

This clone has just a few counts. The chain's CDR3 is CAISNSGSTDTQYF. CDR3 DNA sequence: TGTGCCATCAGTAATAGCGGGAGCACAGATACGCAGTATTTT. The V call is TRBV10-3, the J call TRBJ2-3; 7 bases map to TRBD2. Germline V gives CDR1 ENHRY, CDR2 SYGVKD. V dropped 5 bases and J dropped 0; count of bases not matched to a gene: 2. The CDR3 length is 14 residues.

This rearrangement joins TRBV7-2 to TRBJ1-3, with a weak D call TRBD1 (5 bases). CDR1 and CDR2 from the germline V gene are SGHTA and FQGNSA. V was pared by 4 bases and J by 4 bases, with 14 bases between. The CDR3 has 15 amino acids. This chain's CDR3 is CASSYWGSLGNTIYF. The CDR3 coding sequence is TGTGCCAGCAGCTACTGGGGCTCGTTAGGAAACACCATATATTTT.

This chain uses TRBV2 with TRBJ2-7; D is ambiguous. In germline, CDR1 is SNHLY, CDR2 FYNNEI. The CDR3 loop spans 10 amino acids. Trimming took off 7 bases at V and 4 bases at J, with 5 bases between the two ends. The DNA for the CDR3 is TGTGCCAGCATCGGGTACGAGCAGTACTTC. Amino acid sequence: CASIGYEQYF. The variable domain in full, completed from reference TRBV2 and TRBJ2-7, reads EPEVTQTPSHQVTQMGQEVILRCVPISNHLYFYWYRQILGQKVEFLVSFYNNEISEKSEIFDDQFSVERPDGSNFTLKIRSTKLEDSAMYFCASIGYEQYFGPGTRLTVT.

J is TRBJ1-1 and V is TRBV7-8; 8 bases map to TRBD1. Germline V gives CDR1 SGHVS, CDR2 FQNEAQ. The V gene end was trimmed by 5 bases and the J gene end by 5 bases; junction bases not matched to a gene: 13. The CDR3 has 16 residues. This chain's CDR3 is CASSRTGQGASTEAFF. CDR3 in DNA: TGTGCCAGCAGCCGAACCGGGCAGGGGGCGAGTACTGAAGCTTTCTTT.

The CDR3 reads CAWTGGPGTEAFF. In DNA, the CDR3 is TGTGCCTGGACAGGGGGCCCGGGCACTGAAGCTTTCTTT. V is TRBV30 and J is TRBJ1-1, with TRBD1 identical over 8 bases. V shed 4 bases and J 4 bases; nucleotides not matched to a gene: 5. The CDR3 loop spans 13 amino acids. Germline lookup yields CDR1 GTSNPN and CDR2 SVGIG (reference sequence). Based on the CDR3 plus reference TRBV30 and TRBJ1-1, the full variable domain is SQTIHQWPATLVQPVGSPLSLECTVEGTSNPNLYWYRQAAGRGLQLLFYSVGIGQISSEVPQNLSASRPQDRQFILSSKKLLLSDSGFYLCAWTGGPGTEAFFGQGTRLTVV.

The chain combines TRBV6-5 with TRBJ1-1, with a tentative D call TRBD1 (6 bases). V was trimmed by 5 bases and J by 1 base, leaving 14 bases between them. This CDR3 comprises 15 residues. The germline V gene encodes CDR1 MNHEY and CDR2 SVGAGI. CDR3 amino acids: CASSKQGRGNTEAFF. CDR3 nucleotides: TGTGCCAGCAGTAAACAGGGTAGAGGGAACACTGAAGCTTTCTTT.